These 26 T cell receptor beta chains were all obtained from the same sample, sequenced in a study of blood T cell repertoires in COVID-19. Data came from immunoSEQ multiplex PCR; TCRdb stores just in-frame clones and leaves some out. The sample holds a few hundred thousand clones; approximately 84% are singletons and the top ten take approximately 0.99%. The sequencing input was PBMCs or T cells enriched from blood (not recorded which). The receptors originated from a young woman who had recovered from COVID-19.

The rearrangement joins TRBV11-3 to TRBJ2-2, with D possibly TRBD1 on 6 matching bases. The germline V gene encodes CDR1 SGHNT and CDR2 YENEEA. This CDR3 contains 15 residues. V dropped 1 base and J dropped 4 bases, with 10 bases sitting between them. The CDR3 protein is CASSLVRGGTGELFF. The CDR3 DNA reads TGTGCCAGCAGCTTAGTCAGGGGCGGCACCGGGGAGCTGTTTTTT.

V gene TRBV12-5 combines with J gene TRBJ1-2; possible D gene TRBD1, 5 bases. The CDR3 has 17 amino acids. Trimming left V 2 bases short and J 5 bases short, with 21 bases between. CDR1 and CDR2 (germline): LGHNT, FRNRAP. The CDR3 here is CASGLIPLQPGGYGYTF. The CDR3 DNA reads as TGTGCTAGTGGTTTGATCCCCCTCCAACCCGGGGGGTATGGCTACACCTTC.

The chain combines TRBV7-6 with TRBJ2-3; TRBD2 matches at 10 bases. From germline, CDR1 is SGHVS and CDR2 FNYEAQ. This CDR3 has 16 residues. Trimming removed 1 base from V and 3 bases from J; junction bases left unmatched: 4. The CDR3 coding sequence is TGTGCCAGCAGCTTAGGGAGCGGGGGGGCTACAGATACGCAGTATTTT. Its protein product is CASSLGSGGATDTQYF.

The CDR3 is CASSLEASTDTQYF. Written as DNA, the CDR3 is TGTGCCAGCAGCTTAGAAGCTAGCACAGATACGCAGTATTTT. This chain links TRBV7-2 with TRBJ2-3; no reliable D call. Germline V gives CDR1 SGHTA, CDR2 FQGNSA. The germline V and J ends were trimmed by 1 base and 0 bases, with 5 bases remaining between them. This CDR3 region has 14 residues.

The CDR3 loop reads CASSTRRTGGYGYTF. Written as DNA, the CDR3 is TGCGCCAGCAGCACTAGGCGTACAGGGGGCTATGGCTACACCTTC. This chain joins TRBV5-1 and TRBJ1-2, with 8 bases that match TRBD1. Germline values: CDR1 SGHRS, CDR2 YFSETQ. The CDR3 is made up of 15 amino acids. V lost 4 bases and J lost 4; bases outside the gene matches: 9.

The chain employs TRBV12-3 or TRBV12-4 and TRBJ2-7; 10 nucleotides match TRBD1. There are 13 residues in the CDR3. V shed 6 bases, J shed 6 bases, and the junction held 5 bases outside the gene matches. The CDR3 DNA sequence: TGTGCCAGCAGCTCGGGGACAGGGGTCGAGCAGTACTTC. Encoded protein: CASSSGTGVEQYF.

This chain joins TRBV10-2 and TRBJ2-5; TRBD1 matches at 11 bases. This CDR3 spans 17 amino acids. Germline lookup yields CDR1 WSHSY and CDR2 SAAADI. Trimming removed 2 bases from V and 5 bases from J; junction bases left unmatched: 10. The CDR3 region is CASSENFGQGAVETQYF. Written as DNA, the CDR3 is TGCGCCAGCAGTGAGAATTTTGGACAGGGGGCGGTGGAGACCCAGTACTTC.

The chain links TRBV6-4 to TRBJ1-4; 7 nucleotides match TRBD1. J was trimmed by 8 bases and V by 11 bases; bases with no gene match: 11. The CDR3 runs 13 residues. Germline V lookup: CDR1 MRHNA, CDR2 SNTAGT. The CDR3 sequence: CAVHRDSLEKLFF. Written as DNA, the CDR3 is TGTGCCGTCCACCGGGACAGTTTAGAAAAACTGTTTTTT.

The chain employs TRBV4-1 and TRBJ2-1; D unresolved. The CDR3 extends over 13 amino acids. The germline V gene encodes CDR1 MGHRA and CDR2 YSYEKL. The ends were cut back, 3 bases at V and 2 bases at J, with 5 bases in the middle. The CDR3 nucleotides are TGCGCCAGCAGCCAGCTACCCTACAATGAGCAGTTCTTC. This gives the protein CASSQLPYNEQFF.

The chain employs TRBV6-6 and TRBJ2-5; D uncertain. Germline loops: CDR1 MNHNY, CDR2 SVGAGI (reference sequence). The V end was cut by 2 bases, the J end by 5 bases, with 6 bases between. This CDR3 is 12 amino acids long. This CDR3 reads CASSYGSETQYF. Here the CDR3 DNA reads TGTGCCAGCAGTTACGGTAGCGAGACCCAGTACTTC.

The chain is built from TRBV5-4 and TRBJ1-1; a possible D gene is TRBD1 (5 bases). This CDR3 has 13 amino acids. Germline loops: CDR1 SGHNT, CDR2 YYREEE (reference sequence). The ends were cut back, 4 bases at V and 10 bases at J, with 17 bases in the middle. The CDR3 region is CASSGRGAGGAFF. The CDR3 region has the DNA TGTGCCAGCAGCGGCCGCGGGGCAGGCGGAGCTTTCTTT.

The chain employs TRBV13 and TRBJ1-2; 10 bases are a match to TRBD1. Germline CDR1 and CDR2: PRHDT and FYEKMQ (reference sequence). Trimming took 3 bases from V and 4 from J; bases not matched to a gene: 2. This CDR3 is 14 amino acids long. CDR3 coding DNA: TGTGCCAGCAGCTTGGACAGGGGGACCTATGGCTACACCTTC. Residues: CASSLDRGTYGYTF.

The chain links TRBV19 to TRBJ2-7; 12 bases line up with TRBD1. CDR1 and CDR2 from the germline V gene are LNHDA and SQIVND (reference sequence). This CDR3 comprises 15 residues. With 3 bases clipped from V and 5 bases from J, the junction kept 5 bases outside the gene matches. The CDR3 loop reads CASSMGTGGMDEQYF. CDR3 nucleotides: TGTGCCAGTAGTATGGGGACAGGGGGCATGGACGAGCAGTACTTC.

The genes are TRBV28 and TRBJ1-1; D uncertain. The CDR3 is 12 residues long. V shed 6 bases and J shed 6 bases, with 11 bases lying between them. CDR1 MDHEN and CDR2 SYDVKM come from the germline V gene. In nucleotides, the CDR3 is TGTGCCAGCAGCCCGAACGTAGCTGAAGCTTTCTTT. This gives the protein CASSPNVAEAFF.

The J gene is TRBJ1-3, the V gene TRBV7-2; D perhaps matches TRBD1 (6 bases). The germline CDR1 and CDR2 sequences are SGHTA and FQGNSA. The V and J ends lost 0 bases and 0 bases respectively, with 18 bases between them. The CDR3 is made up of 19 amino acids. The CDR3 DNA reads TGTGCCAGCAGCTTAGCCCTACCCCTCGACAGGATCTCTGGAAACACCATATATTTT. Its protein is CASSLALPLDRISGNTIYF. Variable domain in full (rest from reference TRBV7-2 and TRBJ1-3): GAGVSQSPSNKVTEKGKDVELRCDPISGHTALYWYRQSLGQGLEFLIYFQGNSAPDKSGLPSDRFSAERTGGSVSTLTIQRTQQEDSAVYLCASSLALPLDRISGNTIYFGEGSWLTVV.

The V gene is TRBV30, the J gene TRBJ2-5; 10 bases are shared with TRBD2. With V trimmed by 3 bases and J by 2 bases, 6 bases remained unmatched. This CDR3 has 15 residues. Germline V gene data show CDR1 as GTSNPN and CDR2 as SVGIG (reference sequence). CDR3 DNA sequence: TGTGCCTGGAGCGTAGCGGGGGGTGCACAAGAGACCCAGTACTTC. Amino acid sequence: CAWSVAGGAQETQYF. The full variable domain, in which reference TRBV30 and TRBJ2-5 provide the parts outside the CDR3, is SQTIHQWPATLVQPVGSPLSLECTVEGTSNPNLYWYRQAAGRGLQLLFYSVGIGQISSEVPQNLSASRPQDRQFILSSKKLLLSDSGFYLCAWSVAGGAQETQYFGPGTRLLVL.

V gene TRBV5-1 combines with J gene TRBJ2-5, with 8 nucleotides matching TRBD2. The trim removed 4 bases at V and 1 base at J, leaving 6 bases unmatched. Germline V gives CDR1 SGHRS, CDR2 YFSETQ. The length of the CDR3 is 15 residues. The CDR3: CASSPRGGTQETQYF. The CDR3 coding sequence is TGCGCCAGCAGCCCTCGGGGGGGGACCCAAGAGACCCAGTACTTC.

This clone has a single count. The rearrangement joins TRBV5-1 to TRBJ1-1; possible D gene TRBD1, 6 bases. V lost 4 bases to trimming and J lost 4 bases, with 20 bases between them. The CDR3 is 16 amino acids. Germline V lookup: CDR1 SGHRS, CDR2 YFSETQ. CDR3 amino acids: CASSPRTMDRGTEAFF. The CDR3 DNA is TGCGCCAGCAGCCCCAGAACGATGGACAGAGGCACTGAAGCTTTCTTT.

The rearrangement uses TRBV7-2 and TRBJ1-1; 7 bases map to TRBD1. The CDR3 covers 15 residues. The germline V gene has CDR1 SGHTA and CDR2 FQGNSA. The V and J ends lost 5 bases and 5 bases, in that order; junction bases with no gene match: 11. CDR3 sequence reads: CASSPRQGRGTEAFF. CDR3 nucleotides: TGTGCCAGCAGCCCCCGACAGGGACGGGGAACTGAAGCTTTCTTT. The variable domain in full, with the rest retrieved from reference TRBV7-2 and TRBJ1-1, is GAGVSQSPSNKVTEKGKDVELRCDPISGHTALYWYRQSLGQGLEFLIYFQGNSAPDKSGLPSDRFSAERTGGSVSTLTIQRTQQEDSAVYLCASSPRQGRGTEAFFGQGTRLTVV.

This chain connects TRBV7-9 to TRBJ1-2, with D perhaps matching TRBD1 (5 bases). Between the trimmed V and J ends, which lost 0 bases and 6 bases, there was a span of 11 bases. CDR3 size: 14 residues. Germline V gene sequence: CDR1 SEHNR, CDR2 FQNEAQ (reference sequence). The CDR3 coding sequence is TGTGCCAGCAGCTTAGCTGGCAGGGAGGATGGCTACACCTTC. Translated, it gives CASSLAGREDGYTF.

This rearrangement joins TRBV2 to TRBJ2-5; D gene ambiguous. The length of the CDR3 is 12 residues. V lost 5 bases and J lost 1, with 5 bases in between. Germline CDR1 reads SNHLY; CDR2 reads FYNNEI. CDR3 sequence (DNA): TGTGCCAGCAGTTTCTCCCAAGAGACCCAGTACTTC. Translation: CASSFSQETQYF.

This chain connects TRBV5-8 to TRBJ2-2, with D tentatively TRBD2 (6 bases). V lost 7 bases to trimming and J lost 4 bases, with 8 bases between them. CDR1 is SGHTS and CDR2 is YDEGEE in the germline V gene. CDR3 size: 12 residues. CDR3 residues: CASSRGTGELFF. DNA of the CDR3: TGTGCCAGCTCGCGGGGCACCGGGGAGCTGTTTTTT.

The chain couples TRBV28 to TRBJ2-2; a possible D gene is TRBD2 (7 bases). The CDR3 is made up of 16 amino acids. Between the trimmed V and J ends, which lost 3 bases and 3 bases, there was a span of 14 bases. CDR1 is MDHEN, CDR2 SYDVKM, per germline. As DNA, the CDR3 is TGTGCCAGCAGTTTCGGCGGGGGACACTACACCGGGGAGCTGTTTTTT. Its protein is CASSFGGGHYTGELFF.

The chain uses TRBV3-1 (or the pseudogene TRBV3-2) and TRBJ1-5; 10 nucleotides match TRBD1. Germline loops: CDR1 LGHDT, CDR2 YNNKEL (reference sequence). Trimming cost V 6 bases and J 7 bases; bases outside gene matches: 12. CDR3 size: 16 residues. The CDR3 DNA is TGTGCCAGCAGTTTTGGGGGACAGGGGTTGAGACAGCCCCAGCATTTT. Amino acids: CASSFGGQGLRQPQHF.

This chain connects TRBV11-2 to TRBJ2-7, with D perhaps TRBD1 (6 bases). The CDR3 is 14 amino acids. CDR1 SGHAT and CDR2 FQNNGV come from the germline V gene. V lost 1 base to trimming and J lost 7 bases, with 14 bases between them. CDR3 residues: CASSLGTGRREQYF. The DNA for the CDR3 is TGTGCCAGCAGCTTAGGTACAGGGCGGAGGGAGCAGTACTTC.

This clone was recorded at least ten times. The chain combines TRBV6-5 with TRBJ2-2; TRBD1 matches at 7 bases. Germline-derived CDR1 and CDR2 are MNHEY and SVGAGI. J was trimmed by 1 base and V by 4 bases; bases with no gene match: 6. There are 16 residues in the CDR3. CDR3 loop: CASSSSRDRNTGELFF. In DNA form, the CDR3 reads TGTGCCAGCAGTTCGAGCCGGGACAGGAACACCGGGGAGCTGTTTTTT.